This T cell receptor beta chain originates from a study of blood T cells in healthy people across ages. Study-wide points: Nothing was known about donor CMV status, and this possibly confounded expanded clonotype changes.

A few counts support this clonotype. As yet, its antigen is unknown. Germline CDR1 DFQATT, CDR2 SNEGSKA (reference sequence). The CDR3 is made up of 14 amino acids. The V gene end was trimmed by 7 bases and the J gene end by 8 bases; junction bases not matched to a gene: 9. A second roughly 6 to 11 cycle PCR used barcoded and J-beta primers. Each cDNA molecule received a tag from a template-switch adaptor that had 12 random nucleotides. TCRdb processed the 5' RACE reads anew with MiXCR; each CDR3 protein has one entry. The sample shows roughly 700,000 distinct CDR3 sequences, around a quarter of them seen only once. The sample was also linked to a second study, of T cells of mothers and their children.

The chain employs TRBV20-1 and TRBJ2-1; 12 bases are shared with TRBD1. The sequence was obtained from a boy aged 5-17 years in good health. Sequencing used blood. CDR3 loop: CSGLGTGGWDEQFF. CDR3 coding DNA: TGCAGTGGACTTGGGACAGGGGGCTGGGATGAGCAGTTCTTC.